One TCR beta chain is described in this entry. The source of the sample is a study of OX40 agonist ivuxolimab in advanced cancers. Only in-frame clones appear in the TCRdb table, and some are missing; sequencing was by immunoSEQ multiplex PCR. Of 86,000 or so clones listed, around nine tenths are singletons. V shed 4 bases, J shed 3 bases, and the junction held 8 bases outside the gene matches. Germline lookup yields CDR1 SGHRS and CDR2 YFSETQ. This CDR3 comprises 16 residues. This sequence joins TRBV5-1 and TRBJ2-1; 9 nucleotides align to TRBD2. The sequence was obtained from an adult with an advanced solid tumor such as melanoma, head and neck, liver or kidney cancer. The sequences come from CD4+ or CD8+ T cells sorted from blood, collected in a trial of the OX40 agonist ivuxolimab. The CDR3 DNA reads TGCGCCAGCAGCCCCCCCCTAGCGGGGTTCTACAATGAGCAGTTCTTC. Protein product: CASSPPLAGFYNEQFF.